One sample yielded the 16 T cell receptor beta chains listed below, sequenced in a study of regulatory T cells in long-lasting Graves disease. To make TCR beta libraries, researchers used iRepertoire HTBI primers and Arm-PCR of CDR3 regions. TCRdb used MiXCR to reprocess the multiplex PCR reads, holding one entry per CDR3 protein. This sample has a few hundred thousand distinct CDR3 sequences; roughly a quarter occur once, and the top ten carry approximately 25%. This sample's time point: persistent/refractory GD, antithyroid drugs over 5 years with positive TRAb. PBMC RNA served as the TCR library source. The material sequenced was peripheral blood mononuclear cells (PBMCs), taken when the disease was refractory, from a patient treated with antithyroid drugs. The receptors come from a female donor with Graves disease.

The chain combines TRBV12-3 or TRBV12-4 with TRBJ2-7, with a possible D match to TRBD2 (6 bases). The CDR3 is 12 amino acids. Trimming took off 5 bases at V and 6 bases at J, with 11 bases between the two ends. The CDR3 region has the DNA TGTGCCAGCAGTGAGGGCGGGATCGAGCAGTACTTC. It codes for CASSEGGIEQYF.

This clonotype was seen only a few times. The V gene is TRBV2, the J gene TRBJ2-3; D is possibly TRBD1 (6 bases). Trimming removed 6 bases at V and 0 bases at J, with 16 bases between. The CDR3 covers 16 residues. CDR1 is SNHLY, CDR2 FYNNEI, per germline. DNA for the CDR3: TGTGCCAGCAGGGGAACACAGGGATTCAGCACAGATACGCAGTATTTT. Protein product: CASRGTQGFSTDTQYF. The complete variable domain, with remaining parts taken from reference TRBV2 and TRBJ2-3, reads EPEVTQTPSHQVTQMGQEVILRCVPISNHLYFYWYRQILGQKVEFLVSFYNNEISEKSEIFDDQFSVERPDGSNFTLKIRSTKLEDSAMYFCASRGTQGFSTDTQYFGPGTRLTVL.

This clonotype was counted many times. The chain employs TRBV6-2 or TRBV6-3 and TRBJ2-6; TRBD1 might be the D (5 bases). CDR3 size: 16 residues. Germline CDR1 and CDR2: MNHEY and SVGEGT. Trimming shortened V by 4 bases and J by 0 bases, and 10 bases separated the two germline ends. CDR3 bases: TGTGCCAGCAGTTCCGAAACAGGCTCTGGGGCCAACGTCCTGACTTTC. It translates to CASSSETGSGANVLTF.

The table lists this clonotype with many counts. This chain connects TRBV2 to TRBJ2-7, with D hard to call. The CDR3 extends over 15 amino acids. CDR1 and CDR2 (germline): SNHLY, FYNNEI. The ends were cut back, 3 bases at V and 1 base at J, with 13 bases in the middle. The CDR3 reads CASSDIGRRSYEQYF. The CDR3 region has the DNA TGTGCCAGCAGTGACATTGGGCGGCGATCCTACGAGCAGTACTTC.

The CDR3 nucleotides read TGTGCCAGCAGCTTAGCCAGTTGGGGGAAGAACTACGAGCAGTACTTC. Encoded protein: CASSLASWGKNYEQYF. The rearrangement uses TRBV7-8 and TRBJ2-7; the D gene could be TRBD1 or TRBD2 (5 bases each). Trimming stripped 0 bases from V and 3 bases from J, with 15 bases between. CDR1 is SGHVS and CDR2 is FQNEAQ in the germline V gene. The CDR3 spans 16 residues.

This clonotype has a handful of counts. The chain is built from TRBV25-1 and TRBJ1-2; no firm D call. The V end was cut by 5 bases, the J end by 4 bases, with 17 bases between. The germline CDR1 and CDR2 sequences are MGHDK and SYGVNS. The CDR3 runs 15 residues. The DNA of the CDR3 is TGTGCCAGCAGTACAAAGGTACAAGGGAGCTATGGCTACACCTTC. Translating it yields CASSTKVQGSYGYTF.

This clonotype came up a few times. The rearrangement uses TRBV19 and TRBJ2-2, with D unresolved. CDR1 and CDR2 from the germline V gene are LNHDA and SQIVND (reference sequence). The length of the CDR3 is 14 residues. The germline V and J ends were trimmed by 8 bases and 1 base, with 11 bases remaining between them. In DNA form, the CDR3 reads TGTGCCAGTGTTCCTGGACGGAACACCGGGGAGCTGTTTTTT. This encodes CASVPGRNTGELFF.

V and J are TRBV7-3 and TRBJ1-1, with 7 nucleotides matching TRBD1. J gave up 9 bases and V 5 bases, and 12 bases lay outside the gene matches. The CDR3 has 14 amino acids. Per germline, CDR1 SGHTA and CDR2 FQGTGA. CDR3 sequence: CASSQQGSRGKAFF. CDR3 in DNA: TGTGCCAGCAGCCAACAGGGGAGTCGCGGGAAAGCTTTCTTT. Supplemented by reference TRBV7-3 and TRBJ1-1, the full variable domain reads GAGVSQTPSNKVTEKGKYVELRCDPISGHTALYWYRQSLGQGPEFLIYFQGTGAADDSGLPNDRFFAVRPEGSVSTLKIQRTERGDSAVYLCASSQQGSRGKAFFGQGTRLTVV.

The V gene is TRBV2, the J gene TRBJ2-7, with 9 nucleotides matching TRBD2. V dropped 7 bases and J dropped 1; count of bases not matched to a gene: 8. The CDR3 sequence is 15 residues long. The germline V gene has CDR1 SNHLY and CDR2 FYNNEI. The chain's CDR3 is CASILTSGRSYEQYF. CDR3 coding DNA: TGTGCCAGCATCCTAACTAGCGGGCGTTCCTACGAGCAGTACTTC.

This clonotype was found many times. This chain links TRBV2 with TRBJ1-5, with D hard to call. The CDR3 totals 14 residues. Germline loops: CDR1 SNHLY, CDR2 FYNNEI. Trimming cost V 1 base and J 5 bases, with 9 bases left between them. The CDR3 loop is CASSEGQTYQPQHF. The CDR3 region has the DNA TGTGCCAGCAGTGAAGGACAAACGTATCAGCCCCAGCATTTT. Full variable domain (rest looked up from reference TRBV2 and TRBJ1-5): EPEVTQTPSHQVTQMGQEVILRCVPISNHLYFYWYRQILGQKVEFLVSFYNNEISEKSEIFDDQFSVERPDGSNFTLKIRSTKLEDSAMYFCASSEGQTYQPQHFGDGTRLSIL.

This clonotype was seen only a few times. The gene calls are TRBV6-2 or TRBV6-3 and TRBJ1-2; D not certain. The V and J ends lost 5 bases and 6 bases respectively, with 19 bases between them. Germline CDR1 and CDR2: MNHEY and SVGEGT. CDR3 length equals 15 residues. Here the CDR3 DNA reads TGTGCCAGCAGTAAACCCCCCAGCCGGGTACATGGCTACACCTTC. This codes for CASSKPPSRVHGYTF.

V and J are TRBV10-3 and TRBJ2-2; D is perhaps TRBD2 (6 bases). The CDR3 has 16 residues. V was trimmed by 3 bases and J by 1 base, leaving 12 bases between them. The germline gives CDR1 ENHRY, CDR2 SYGVKD. Here the CDR3 reads CAISDVQRVNTGELFF. For the CDR3, the DNA is TGTGCCATCAGTGACGTACAGCGGGTGAACACCGGGGAGCTGTTTTTT.

This clonotype came up a few times. The chain links TRBV20-1 to TRBJ2-4; 10 bases align to TRBD2. Germline V gene lookup returns CDR1 DFQATT and CDR2 SNEGSKA (reference sequence). The CDR3 is made up of 17 amino acids. V dropped 2 bases and J dropped 8; count of bases not matched to a gene: 15. For the CDR3, the DNA is TGCAGTGCTAGAACATCTAAGCGGGAGGGCCCTTGGGACATTCAGTACTTC. Its protein is CSARTSKREGPWDIQYF.

In this sample, this clonotype turned up many times. V gene TRBV28 combines with J gene TRBJ1-5; D is perhaps TRBD1 (6 bases). This CDR3 comprises 14 residues. The V gene lost 7 bases and the J gene lost 0 bases, with 10 bases spanning the gap. Germline loops: CDR1 MDHEN, CDR2 SYDVKM. DNA of the CDR3: TGTGCCAGCAAAATAGGGGGTAGCAATCAGCCCCAGCATTTT. Amino acids: CASKIGGSNQPQHF. Drawing the rest from reference TRBV28 and TRBJ1-5, the complete variable domain is DVKVTQSSRYLVKRTGEKVFLECVQDMDHENMFWYRQDPGLGLRLIYFSYDVKMKEKGDIPEGYSVSREKKERFSLILESASTNQTSMYLCASKIGGSNQPQHFGDGTRLSIL.

V is TRBV5-1 and J is TRBJ1-2, with D hard to call. This CDR3 has 11 residues. Trimming removed 4 bases at V and 7 bases at J, with 8 bases between. CDR1 and CDR2 (germline): SGHRS, YFSETQ. The CDR3 DNA is TGCGCCAGCAGCCCACCGCCTGGCTACACCTTC. Its protein product is CASSPPPGYTF.

The chain couples TRBV5-1 to TRBJ2-1; tentatively, D is TRBD1 (5 bases). CDR3 size: 14 residues. Looked up from germline, CDR1 is SGHRS and CDR2 is YFSETQ. V gave up 0 bases and J gave up 9 bases, with 13 bases separating them. The CDR3 loop reads CASSLGAGATEQFF. CDR3 coding DNA: TGCGCCAGCAGCTTGGGGGCTGGGGCTACTGAGCAGTTCTTC.